This TCR beta chain was captured in a study of cytomegalovirus exposure and HLA in healthy donors. Study-wide background: Findings of an earlier analysis included 90 million to 120 million unique TCR beta sequences from 190 million or so T cells.

Trimming cost V 2 bases and J 12 bases; bases outside gene matches: 5. Germline V gene lookup returns CDR1 LNHDA and CDR2 SQIVND (reference sequence). This CDR3 spans 12 amino acids. General study points: Despite most TCR sequences being rare, some public TCRs occurred in many donors.

Notes on this clone: As yet, its antigen is unknown.

PCR was performed using 60 Vbeta and 13 Jbeta primers. Sequencing used immunoSEQ multiplex PCR; TCRdb keeps in-frame clones, though not all of them. This table has 100,000 to 120,000 clones, roughly 72% appearing once. Input material: PBMCs. The chain couples TRBV19 to TRBJ1-1; 8 bases agree with TRBD1. The sequence was collected from a woman in her thirties or forties in good health and CMV-seropositive. CDR3 sequence: CASSIRQGRTFF. The CDR3 DNA follows: TGTGCCAGTAGTATACGACAGGGGCGGACTTTCTTT.